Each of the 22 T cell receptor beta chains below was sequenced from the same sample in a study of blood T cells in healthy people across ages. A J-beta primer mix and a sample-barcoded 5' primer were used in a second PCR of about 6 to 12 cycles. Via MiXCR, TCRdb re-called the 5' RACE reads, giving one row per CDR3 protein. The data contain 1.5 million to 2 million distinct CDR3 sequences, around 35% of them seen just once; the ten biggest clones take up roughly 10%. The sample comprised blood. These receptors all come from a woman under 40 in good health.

CDR3 loop: CASGSGDPLGKNIQYF. The DNA for the CDR3 is TGTGCCAGCGGCTCCGGCGACCCCCTTGGCAAAAACATTCAGTACTTC. The chain uses TRBV7-9 and TRBJ2-4, with D unresolved. Looked up from germline, CDR1 is SEHNR and CDR2 is FQNEAQ (reference sequence). V was trimmed by 8 bases and J by 3 bases, leaving 20 bases between them. This CDR3 spans 16 amino acids.

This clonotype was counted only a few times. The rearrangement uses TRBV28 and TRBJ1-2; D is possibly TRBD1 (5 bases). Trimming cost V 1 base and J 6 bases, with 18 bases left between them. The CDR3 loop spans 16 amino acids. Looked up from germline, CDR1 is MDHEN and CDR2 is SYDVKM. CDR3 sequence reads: CASSLYRGIRENGYTF. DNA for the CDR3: TGTGCCAGCAGTTTATACCGGGGCATTCGGGAGAATGGCTACACCTTC.

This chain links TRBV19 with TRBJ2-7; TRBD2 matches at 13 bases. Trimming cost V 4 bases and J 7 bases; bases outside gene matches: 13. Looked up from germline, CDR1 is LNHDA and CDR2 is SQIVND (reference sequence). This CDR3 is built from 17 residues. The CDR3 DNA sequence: TGTGCCAGTAGTAGCAGGACTAGCGGGAGTCTTACTAGAGAGCAGTACTTC. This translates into CASSSRTSGSLTREQYF.

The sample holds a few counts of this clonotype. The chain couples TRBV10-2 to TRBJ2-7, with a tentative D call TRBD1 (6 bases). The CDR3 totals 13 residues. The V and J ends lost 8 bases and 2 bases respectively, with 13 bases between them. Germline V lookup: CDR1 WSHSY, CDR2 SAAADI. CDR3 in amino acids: CASSGGPTYEQYF. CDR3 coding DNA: TGCGCCAGCTCTGGGGGCCCCACCTACGAGCAGTACTTC.

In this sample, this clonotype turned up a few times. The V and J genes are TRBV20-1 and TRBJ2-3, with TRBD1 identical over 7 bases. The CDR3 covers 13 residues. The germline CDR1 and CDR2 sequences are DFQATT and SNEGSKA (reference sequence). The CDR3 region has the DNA TGCAGACCCGCGGACAGGCGCACAGATACGCAGTATTTT. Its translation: CRPADRRTDTQYF.

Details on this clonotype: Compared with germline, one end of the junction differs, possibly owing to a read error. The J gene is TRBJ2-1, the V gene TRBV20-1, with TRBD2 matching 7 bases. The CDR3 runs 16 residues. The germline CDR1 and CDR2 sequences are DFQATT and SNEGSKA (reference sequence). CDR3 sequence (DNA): TGCGGTGCTAGCGCCGGGGGGAGACTTGGGGTGTTCGAGCAGTTCTTC. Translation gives CGASAGGRLGVFEQFF.

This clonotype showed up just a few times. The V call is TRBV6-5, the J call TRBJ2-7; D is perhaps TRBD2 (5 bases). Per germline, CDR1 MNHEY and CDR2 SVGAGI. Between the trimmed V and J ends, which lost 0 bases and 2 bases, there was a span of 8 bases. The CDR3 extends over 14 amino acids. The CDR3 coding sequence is TGTGCCAGCAGTTACTCTTCGAGGGCCTACGAGCAGTACTTC. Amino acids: CASSYSSRAYEQYF.

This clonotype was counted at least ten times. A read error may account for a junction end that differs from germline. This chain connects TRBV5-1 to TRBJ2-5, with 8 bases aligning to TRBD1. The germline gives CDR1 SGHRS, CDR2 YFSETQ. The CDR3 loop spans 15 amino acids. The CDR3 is CASSFGTGGQETQYF. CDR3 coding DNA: TGTGCCAGCAGTTTCGGTACAGGGGGCCAAGAGACCCAGTACTTC.

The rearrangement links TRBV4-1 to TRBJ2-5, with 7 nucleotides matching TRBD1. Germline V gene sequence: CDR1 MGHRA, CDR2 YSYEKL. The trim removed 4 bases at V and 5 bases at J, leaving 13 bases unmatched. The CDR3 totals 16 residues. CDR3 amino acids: CASSPRQGRTSETQYF. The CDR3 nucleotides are TGCGCCAGCAGCCCCCGACAGGGACGGACGTCCGAGACCCAGTACTTC.

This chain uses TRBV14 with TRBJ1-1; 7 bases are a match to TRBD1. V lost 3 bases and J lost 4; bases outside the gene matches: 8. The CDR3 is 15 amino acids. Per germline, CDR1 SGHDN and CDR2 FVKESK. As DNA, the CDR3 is TGTGCCAGCAGCCAGACAGGGTGGGTGTTCACTGAAGCTTTCTTT. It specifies CASSQTGWVFTEAFF.

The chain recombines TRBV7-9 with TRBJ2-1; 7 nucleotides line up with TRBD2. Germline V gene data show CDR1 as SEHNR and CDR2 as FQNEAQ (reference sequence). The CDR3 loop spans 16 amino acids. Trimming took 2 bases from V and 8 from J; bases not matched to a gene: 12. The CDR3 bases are TGTGCCAGCAGCTTATGGGCGGGGGACCTCTCCTATGAGCAGTTCTTC. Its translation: CASSLWAGDLSYEQFF.

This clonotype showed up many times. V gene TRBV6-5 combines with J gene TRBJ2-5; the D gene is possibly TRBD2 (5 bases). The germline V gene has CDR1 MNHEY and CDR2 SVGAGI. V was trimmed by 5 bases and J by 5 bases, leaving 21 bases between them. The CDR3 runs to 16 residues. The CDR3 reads CASSPLVEGGSETQYF. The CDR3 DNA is TGTGCCAGCAGTCCACTGGTCGAGGGCGGGTCGGAGACCCAGTACTTC.

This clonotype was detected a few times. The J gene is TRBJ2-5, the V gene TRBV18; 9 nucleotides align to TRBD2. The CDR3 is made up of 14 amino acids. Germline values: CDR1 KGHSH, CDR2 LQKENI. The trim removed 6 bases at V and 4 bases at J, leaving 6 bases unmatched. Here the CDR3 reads CASSSEAGGETQYF. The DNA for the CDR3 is TGTGCCAGCTCGTCCGAAGCGGGGGGAGAGACCCAGTACTTC.

CDR3 nucleotide sequence: TGTGCCAGCACCAGTAGCTCCTACAATGAGCAGTACTTC. Translated, it gives CASTSSSYNEQYF. The chain joins TRBV28 to TRBJ2-1; D ambiguous. The closer fit of TRBJ2-7 to the DNA end suggests the J call may be wrong. Germline V lookup: CDR1 MDHEN, CDR2 SYDVKM. The CDR3 spans 13 residues.

The CDR3 here is CASTLGQIHETQYF. DNA of the CDR3: TGTGCCAGCACCCTAGGGCAAATCCACGAGACCCAGTACTTC. The rearrangement uses TRBV7-9 and TRBJ2-5; D is ambiguous. Trimming took off 7 bases at V and 5 bases at J, with 17 bases between the two ends. The CDR3 runs to 14 residues. The germline gives CDR1 SEHNR, CDR2 FQNEAQ (reference sequence). Full variable domain (missing parts from reference TRBV7-9 and TRBJ2-5): DTGVSQNPRHKITKRGQNVTFRCDPISEHNRLYWYRQTLGQGPEFLTYFQNEAQLEKSRLLSDRFSAERPKGSFSTLEIQRTEQGDSAMYLCASTLGQIHETQYFGPGTRLLVL.

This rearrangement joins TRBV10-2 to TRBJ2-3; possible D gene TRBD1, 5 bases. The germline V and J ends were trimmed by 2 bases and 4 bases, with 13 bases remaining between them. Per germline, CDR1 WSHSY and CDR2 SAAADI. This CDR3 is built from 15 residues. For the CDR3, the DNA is TGCGCCAGCAGTGAGAGGGGAAAGAAGGCAGATACGCAGTATTTT. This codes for CASSERGKKADTQYF.

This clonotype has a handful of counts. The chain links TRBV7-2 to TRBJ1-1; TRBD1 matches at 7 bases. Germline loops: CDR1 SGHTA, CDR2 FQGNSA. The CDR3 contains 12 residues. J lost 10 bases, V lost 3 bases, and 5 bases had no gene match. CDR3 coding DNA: TGTGCCAGCAGCTTGAGACAGGGTCGAGCTTTCTTT. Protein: CASSLRQGRAFF.

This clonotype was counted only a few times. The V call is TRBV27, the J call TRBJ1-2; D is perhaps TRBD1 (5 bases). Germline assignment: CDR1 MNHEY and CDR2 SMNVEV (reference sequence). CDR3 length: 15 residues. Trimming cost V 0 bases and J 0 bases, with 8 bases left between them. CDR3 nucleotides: TGTGCCAGCAGTTTATCGGGGGGAGCTAACTATGGCTACACCTTC. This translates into CASSLSGGANYGYTF.

CDR3 DNA: TGTGCCACCAGCCCTCAGGTATCTGGAACAGATACGCAGTATTTT. It yields the protein CATSPQVSGTDTQYF. The V and J genes are TRBV15 and TRBJ2-3; D is unresolved. Germline V lookup: CDR1 LNHNV, CDR2 YYDKDF (reference sequence). Between the trimmed V and J ends, which lost 5 bases and 3 bases, there was a span of 15 bases. The CDR3 contains 15 residues.

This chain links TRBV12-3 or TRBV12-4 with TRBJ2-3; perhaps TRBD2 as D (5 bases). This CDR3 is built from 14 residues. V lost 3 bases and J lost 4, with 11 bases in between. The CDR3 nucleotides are TGTGCCAGCAGTTTTTCAGCGGCAGCAGATACGCAGTATTTT. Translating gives CASSFSAAADTQYF.

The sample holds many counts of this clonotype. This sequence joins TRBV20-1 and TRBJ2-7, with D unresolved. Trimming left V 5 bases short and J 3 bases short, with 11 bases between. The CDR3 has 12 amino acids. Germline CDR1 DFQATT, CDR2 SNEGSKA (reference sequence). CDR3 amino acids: CSAPAKNYEQYF. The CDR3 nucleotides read TGCAGTGCTCCCGCCAAGAACTACGAGCAGTACTTC.

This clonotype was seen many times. CDR3: CASSQVGQPYGYTF. The CDR3 DNA reads TGCGCCAGCAGCCAAGTGGGACAGCCCTATGGCTACACCTTC. The gene calls are TRBV4-1 and TRBJ1-2; 7 bases fit TRBD1. The CDR3 extends over 14 amino acids. The junction had 3 bases not matched to a gene; V was cut back by 1 base and J by 4 bases. CDR1 and CDR2 from the germline V gene are MGHRA and YSYEKL.